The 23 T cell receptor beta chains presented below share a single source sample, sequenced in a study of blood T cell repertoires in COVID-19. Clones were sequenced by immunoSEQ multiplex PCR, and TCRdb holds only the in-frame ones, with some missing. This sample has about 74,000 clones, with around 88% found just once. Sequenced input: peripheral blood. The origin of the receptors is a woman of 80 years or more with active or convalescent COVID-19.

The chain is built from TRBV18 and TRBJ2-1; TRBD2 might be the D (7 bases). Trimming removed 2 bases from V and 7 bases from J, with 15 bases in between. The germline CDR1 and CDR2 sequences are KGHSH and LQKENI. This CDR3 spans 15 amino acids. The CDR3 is CASSPNWGGQNEQFF. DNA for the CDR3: TGTGCCAGCTCACCAAACTGGGGGGGACAAAATGAGCAGTTCTTC.

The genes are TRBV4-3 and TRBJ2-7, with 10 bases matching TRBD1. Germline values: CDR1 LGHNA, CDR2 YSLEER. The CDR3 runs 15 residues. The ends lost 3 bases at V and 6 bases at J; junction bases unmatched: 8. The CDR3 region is CASSQDTDRGREQYF. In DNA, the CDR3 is TGCGCCAGCAGCCAGGATACCGACAGGGGGCGCGAGCAGTACTTC.

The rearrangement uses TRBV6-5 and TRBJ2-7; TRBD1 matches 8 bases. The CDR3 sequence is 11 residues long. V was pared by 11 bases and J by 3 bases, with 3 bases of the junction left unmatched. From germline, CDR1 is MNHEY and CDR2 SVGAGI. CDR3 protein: CAYGQGYEQYF. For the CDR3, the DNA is TGTGCCTATGGACAGGGCTACGAGCAGTACTTC.

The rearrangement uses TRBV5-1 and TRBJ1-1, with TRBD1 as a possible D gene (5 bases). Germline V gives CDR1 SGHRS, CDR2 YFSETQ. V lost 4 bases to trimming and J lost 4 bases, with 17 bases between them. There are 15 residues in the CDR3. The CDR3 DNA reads TGCGCCAGCAGCGTAGACTCCCCGGGGGTCACTGAAGCTTTCTTT. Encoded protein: CASSVDSPGVTEAFF.

The CDR3 DNA is TGTGCCAGCAGCAAAGAGAGAGTGACAGATACGCAGTATTTT. This sequence encodes CASSKERVTDTQYF. V gene TRBV5-4 combines with J gene TRBJ2-3; D not resolved. The CDR3 sequence is 14 residues long. Trimming stripped 4 bases from V and 3 bases from J, with 12 bases between. Germline CDR1 reads SGHNT; CDR2 reads YYREEE (reference sequence).

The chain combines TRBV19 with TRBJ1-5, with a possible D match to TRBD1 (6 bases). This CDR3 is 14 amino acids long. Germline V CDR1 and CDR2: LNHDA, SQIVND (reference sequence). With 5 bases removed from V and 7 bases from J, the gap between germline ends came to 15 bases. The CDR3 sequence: CASSWVSGGQPQHF. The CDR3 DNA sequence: TGTGCCAGTAGTTGGGTGTCGGGGGGCCAGCCCCAGCATTTT.

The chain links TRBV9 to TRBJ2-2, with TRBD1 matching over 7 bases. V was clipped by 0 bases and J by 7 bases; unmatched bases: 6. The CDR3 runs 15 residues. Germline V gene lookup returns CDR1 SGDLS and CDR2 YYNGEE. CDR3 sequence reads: CASSVEDRAVGELFF. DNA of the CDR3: TGTGCCAGCAGCGTAGAAGACAGGGCGGTCGGGGAGCTGTTTTTT.

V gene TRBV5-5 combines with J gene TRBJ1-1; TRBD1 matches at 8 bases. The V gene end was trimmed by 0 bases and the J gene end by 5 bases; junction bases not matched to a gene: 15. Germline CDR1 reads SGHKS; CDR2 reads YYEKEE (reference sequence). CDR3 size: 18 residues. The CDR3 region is CASSLEYGQGALWTEAFF. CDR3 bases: TGTGCCAGCAGCTTGGAGTATGGACAGGGAGCCCTTTGGACTGAAGCTTTCTTT.

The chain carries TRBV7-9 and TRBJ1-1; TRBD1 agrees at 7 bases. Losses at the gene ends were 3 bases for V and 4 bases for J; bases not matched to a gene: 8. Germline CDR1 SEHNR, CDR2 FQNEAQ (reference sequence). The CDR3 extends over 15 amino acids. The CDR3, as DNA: TGTGCCAGCAGCTTCCTCCAGGGGGGCAGCACTGAAGCTTTCTTT. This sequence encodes CASSFLQGGSTEAFF.

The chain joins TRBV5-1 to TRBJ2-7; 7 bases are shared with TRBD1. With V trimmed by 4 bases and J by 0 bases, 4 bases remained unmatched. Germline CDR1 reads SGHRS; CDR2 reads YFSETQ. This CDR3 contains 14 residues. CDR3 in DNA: TGCGCCAGCAGCCAGACAGGGAGCTCCTACGAGCAGTACTTC. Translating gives CASSQTGSSYEQYF.

CDR3 coding DNA: TGTGCCAGTGGACACCCTCGAGGACGCTACACCTTC. This codes for CASGHPRGRYTF. The rearrangement uses TRBV19 and TRBJ1-2, with a weak D call TRBD1 (5 bases). Trimming took off 8 bases at V and 9 bases at J, with 16 bases between the two ends. CDR3 length: 12 amino acids. The germline CDR1 and CDR2 sequences are LNHDA and SQIVND (reference sequence).

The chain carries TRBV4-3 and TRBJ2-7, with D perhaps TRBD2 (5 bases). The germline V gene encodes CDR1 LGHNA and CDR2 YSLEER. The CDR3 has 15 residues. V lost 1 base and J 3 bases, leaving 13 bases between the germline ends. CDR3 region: CASSQVPGGLYEQYF. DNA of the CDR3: TGCGCCAGCAGCCAAGTTCCCGGTGGACTCTACGAGCAGTACTTC.

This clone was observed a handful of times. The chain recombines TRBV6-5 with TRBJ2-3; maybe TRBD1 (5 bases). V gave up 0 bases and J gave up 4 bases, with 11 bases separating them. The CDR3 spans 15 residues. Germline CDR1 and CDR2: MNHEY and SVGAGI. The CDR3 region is CASSYSWGSADTQYF. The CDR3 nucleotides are TGTGCCAGCAGTTACTCGTGGGGCAGCGCAGATACGCAGTATTTT.

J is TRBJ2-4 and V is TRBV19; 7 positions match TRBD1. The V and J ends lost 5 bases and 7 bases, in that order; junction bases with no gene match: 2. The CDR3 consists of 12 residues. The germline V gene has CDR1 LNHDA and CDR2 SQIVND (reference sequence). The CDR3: CASSVGGNIQYF. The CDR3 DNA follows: TGTGCCAGTAGTGTAGGGGGCAACATTCAGTACTTC.

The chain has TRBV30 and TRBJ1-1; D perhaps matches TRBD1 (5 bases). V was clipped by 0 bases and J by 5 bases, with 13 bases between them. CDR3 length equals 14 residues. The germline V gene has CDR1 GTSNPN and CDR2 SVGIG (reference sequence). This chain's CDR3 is CAWSVGSRGTEAFF. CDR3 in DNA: TGTGCCTGGAGTGTAGGGAGCCGGGGGACTGAAGCTTTCTTT.

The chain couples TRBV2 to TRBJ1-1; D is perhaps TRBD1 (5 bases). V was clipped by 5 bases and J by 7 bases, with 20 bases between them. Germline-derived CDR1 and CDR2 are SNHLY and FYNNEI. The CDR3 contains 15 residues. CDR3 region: CASSKSQERFIEAFF. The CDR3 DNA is TGTGCCAGCAGTAAATCACAGGAAAGGTTCATTGAAGCTTTCTTT.

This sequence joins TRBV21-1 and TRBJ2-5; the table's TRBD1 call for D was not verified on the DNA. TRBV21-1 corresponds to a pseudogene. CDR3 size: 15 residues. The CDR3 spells CASNPFGQAEETQYF. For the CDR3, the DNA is TGTGCCAGCAACCCATTTGGGCAGGCAGAAGAGACCCAGTACTTC.

In DNA form, the CDR3 reads TGTGCCAGCAGCCCCGACAGGGGTGTTTCACCCCTCCACTTT. Its protein is CASSPDRGVSPLHF. V usage is TRBV7-3 and J usage is TRBJ1-6; TRBD1 matches 8 bases. CDR1 and CDR2 (germline): SGHTA, FQGTGA. This CDR3 is built from 14 residues. After removal of 5 bases from V and 9 bases from J, the junction contained 6 bases not matched to a gene.

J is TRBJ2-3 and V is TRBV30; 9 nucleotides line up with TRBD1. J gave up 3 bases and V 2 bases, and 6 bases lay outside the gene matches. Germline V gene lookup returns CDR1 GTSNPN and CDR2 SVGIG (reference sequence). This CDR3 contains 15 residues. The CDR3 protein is CAWSSRTGVTDTQYF. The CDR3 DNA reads TGTGCCTGGAGTAGCAGGACAGGGGTAACAGATACGCAGTATTTT.

The chain's CDR3 is CASRLDRGFPYEQYF. The CDR3 DNA is TGTGCCAGCAGGTTGGACAGGGGGTTCCCCTACGAGCAGTACTTC. The chain is built from TRBV2 and TRBJ2-7, with 10 bases lining up with TRBD1. From germline, CDR1 is SNHLY and CDR2 FYNNEI. The CDR3 consists of 15 residues. Trimming at V came to 6 bases and at J to 2 bases, leaving 7 bases not matched to a gene.

CDR3 DNA: TGTGCCAGCAGCTCACGACAGGCTGGTGAAGCTTTCTTT. It yields the protein CASSSRQAGEAFF. The rearrangement joins TRBV11-2 to TRBJ1-1; D may be TRBD1 (6 bases). Germline V CDR1 and CDR2: SGHAT, FQNNGV. There are 13 residues in the CDR3. V lost 4 bases to trimming and J lost 7 bases, with 13 bases between them.

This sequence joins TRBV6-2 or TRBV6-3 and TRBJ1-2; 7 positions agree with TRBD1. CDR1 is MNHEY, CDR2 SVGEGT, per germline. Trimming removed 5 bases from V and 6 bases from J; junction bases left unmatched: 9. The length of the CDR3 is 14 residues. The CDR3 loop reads CASSRDSSPDGYTF. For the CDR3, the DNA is TGTGCCAGCAGTAGGGACAGCTCTCCGGATGGCTACACCTTC.

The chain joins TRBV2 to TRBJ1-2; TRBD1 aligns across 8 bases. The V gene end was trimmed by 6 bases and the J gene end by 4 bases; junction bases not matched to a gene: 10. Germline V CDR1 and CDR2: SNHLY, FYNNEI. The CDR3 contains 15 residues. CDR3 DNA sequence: TGTGCCAGCAGAGCCGACAGGGGAATTTCCTATGGCTACACCTTC. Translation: CASRADRGISYGYTF.